Detailed here is one TCR beta chain. Its target is unknown. These data come from a study of cytomegalovirus exposure and HLA in healthy donors. Study context: There were approximately 85 million unique TCRs (from HLA-typed donors) in an early data release. Study-level results: Fewer N-insertions than the approximately 700-donor mean were reportedly shown by an Asian-associated ancestry cluster in a later analysis. In a later analysis, TCR beta V- and J-gene trimming showed a link to a missense DCLRE1C variant. The study dropped some indistinguishable V segments, TRBV6-2 and TRBV6-3 among them.

Germline CDR1 KGHSH, CDR2 LQKENI. V gave up 2 bases and J gave up 2 bases; unmatched junction bases: 2. The CDR3 is 15 residues long. PCR amplification relied on 60 Vbeta primers (plus 13 Jbeta primers). TCRdb's copy holds only in-frame clones and misses some; the assay was immunoSEQ multiplex PCR. This sample has some 140,000 clones, with 73% found just once. The sample was PBMCs. The V gene is TRBV18, the J gene TRBJ2-4; 8 bases line up with TRBD2. This receptor was obtained from a woman aged 35 to 49 in good health and CMV-seronegative. CDR3 amino acids: CASSPLAGPKNIQYF. Here the CDR3 DNA reads TGTGCCAGCTCACCATTAGCGGGGCCCAAAAACATTCAGTACTTC.